A single sample gave rise to the 18 T cell receptor beta chains below, sequenced in a study of chemoradiotherapy in HPV16-positive cancers. Some clones are missing from TCRdb's copy, which holds only in-frame ones; the method was immunoSEQ multiplex PCR. The sample carries under 5,000 clones, roughly 85% recorded once. This specimen was tumor tissue, taken from a patient who underwent chemoradiotherapy. The receptors come from a human donor with HPV-associated anogenital cancer.

The chain uses TRBV19 and TRBJ1-1, with TRBD1 matching 7 bases. There are 14 residues in the CDR3. The V segment lost 3 bases and the J segment 4 bases; nucleotides outside the gene matches: 5. CDR1 LNHDA and CDR2 SQIVND come from the germline V gene (reference sequence). The CDR3 DNA sequence: TGTGCCAGTAGTATCGTACGGGACAGCACTGAAGCTTTCTTT. Amino acids: CASSIVRDSTEAFF.

The CDR3 nucleotides read TGTGCCAGCAGCTTGGGGGTGGATACGCAGTATTTT. Amino acids: CASSLGVDTQYF. The rearrangement uses TRBV7-2 and TRBJ2-3; tentatively, D is TRBD1 or TRBD2 (5 bases each). Germline V gene sequence: CDR1 SGHTA, CDR2 FQGNSA. V was clipped by 3 bases and J by 6 bases, with 7 bases between them. CDR3 length equals 12 residues.

The gene calls are TRBV2 and TRBJ1-5; 8 bases fit TRBD1. The CDR3 consists of 14 residues. Trimming cost V 5 bases and J 5 bases; bases outside gene matches: 5. From germline, CDR1 is SNHLY and CDR2 FYNNEI. In DNA, the CDR3 is TGTGCCAGCAGTCTACAGGGGGGGGATCAGCCCCAGCATTTT. Protein: CASSLQGGDQPQHF.

V usage is TRBV29-1 and J usage is TRBJ2-5; D ambiguous. This CDR3 is 11 amino acids long. With 6 bases removed from V and 7 bases from J, the gap between germline ends came to 12 bases. CDR1 and CDR2 (germline): SQVTM, ANQGSEA. For the CDR3, the DNA is TGCAGCGTCAGTGACACTTCGACCCAGTACTTC. This encodes CSVSDTSTQYF.

On this clone: The same CDR3 also results from other DNA sequences found in this sample. The chain carries TRBV5-6 and TRBJ2-3; 12 nucleotides align to TRBD2. V dropped 1 base and J dropped 6; count of bases not matched to a gene: 9. This CDR3 spans 17 amino acids. Germline lookup yields CDR1 SGHDT and CDR2 YYEEEE. In nucleotides, the CDR3 is TGTGCCAGCAGCTTGCTAGCTAGCGGGAGGGAACTGGATACGCAGTATTTT. Translated, it gives CASSLLASGRELDTQYF.

This clone has just one count. The chain carries TRBV19 and TRBJ1-4; D might be TRBD1 (5 bases). This CDR3 comprises 14 residues. From germline, CDR1 is LNHDA and CDR2 SQIVND (reference sequence). The V and J ends lost 3 bases and 1 base respectively, with 6 bases between them. The CDR3 coding sequence is TGTGCCAGTAGTATGCAGGGAACTAATGAAAAACTGTTTTTT. It yields the protein CASSMQGTNEKLFF.

This chain connects TRBV6-1 to TRBJ1-5; a weak D match, TRBD1 (6 bases). The CDR3 loop spans 13 amino acids. Germline V gene sequence: CDR1 MNHNS, CDR2 SASEGT. V gave up 4 bases and J gave up 6 bases, with 10 bases separating them. Here the CDR3 reads CASSGQEAQPQHF. The CDR3 DNA is TGTGCCAGCAGTGGACAGGAGGCTCAGCCCCAGCATTTT.

The chain has TRBV30 and TRBJ2-7; 7 bases are shared with TRBD1. Germline CDR1 GTSNPN, CDR2 SVGIG (reference sequence). The junction had 9 bases not matched to a gene; V was cut back by 3 bases and J by 1 base. This CDR3 contains 15 residues. CDR3 protein: CAWRAGTDFSYEQYF. In DNA, the CDR3 is TGTGCCTGGAGGGCCGGGACAGACTTTTCCTACGAGCAGTACTTC.

This clone showed up just a few times. The gene calls are TRBV18 and TRBJ2-1, with TRBD2 as a possible D gene (6 bases). V was trimmed by 4 bases and J by 8 bases, leaving 21 bases between them. Germline assignment: CDR1 KGHSH and CDR2 LQKENI. The CDR3 contains 16 residues. The CDR3 region is CASSHARGRPPHEQFF. The CDR3 DNA reads as TGTGCCAGCTCACACGCACGGGGGAGACCCCCACATGAGCAGTTCTTC.

A single count supports this clone. The chain carries TRBV5-1 and TRBJ2-3; D not resolved. The CDR3 is 16 residues long. Germline V gives CDR1 SGHRS, CDR2 YFSETQ. Trimming removed 3 bases at V and 0 bases at J, with 14 bases between. The CDR3 DNA reads as TGCGCCAGCAGCTCTGTTATAGAGGCTAGCACAGATACGCAGTATTTT. Protein product: CASSSVIEASTDTQYF.

The genes are TRBV9 and TRBJ2-5; D is uncertain. The germline gives CDR1 SGDLS, CDR2 YYNGEE. CDR3 length: 13 residues. V lost 4 bases and J 1 base, leaving 8 bases between the germline ends. The chain's CDR3 is CASSNTRQETQYF. CDR3 nucleotide sequence: TGTGCCAGCAGCAACACACGCCAAGAGACCCAGTACTTC.

The gene calls are TRBV28 and TRBJ2-1, with D tentatively TRBD2 (5 bases). Trimming pared 9 bases from V and 7 bases from J, leaving 25 bases between. Germline V gene data show CDR1 as MDHEN and CDR2 as SYDVKM. The CDR3 covers 16 residues. The CDR3 DNA sequence: TGTGCCAGTAGACATGGACCTACTAGATTGATGAATGAGCAGTTCTTC. Encoded protein: CASRHGPTRLMNEQFF.

The chain joins TRBV15 to TRBJ1-3, with a tentative D call TRBD1 (5 bases). The CDR3 totals 14 residues. Germline loops: CDR1 LNHNV, CDR2 YYDKDF (reference sequence). Trimming left V 3 bases short and J 0 bases short, with 6 bases between. The DNA of the CDR3 is TGTGCCACCAGCAGCGGGGGCTCTGGAAACACCATATATTTT. Its protein is CATSSGGSGNTIYF.

The chain is built from TRBV11-1 and TRBJ2-3, with D possibly being TRBD1 (5 bases). The CDR3 spans 16 residues. V lost 2 bases, J lost 0 bases, and 12 bases lay in between. The germline V gene encodes CDR1 SGHAT and CDR2 FQDESV (reference sequence). The CDR3 sequence: CASSLSVRASTDTQYF. The CDR3 DNA reads as TGTGCCAGCAGCTTATCGGTCAGGGCTAGCACAGATACGCAGTATTTT.

This clone has more than one count but fewer than ten. The CDR3 loop is CASSEHVGELFF. CDR3 DNA sequence: TGTGCCAGCAGTGAACATGTCGGGGAGCTGTTTTTT. The V and J genes are TRBV2 and TRBJ2-2; D ambiguous. Trimming took off 2 bases at V and 7 bases at J, with 5 bases between the two ends. The CDR3 sequence is 12 residues long. CDR1 and CDR2 from the germline V gene are SNHLY and FYNNEI. Full variable domain (missing parts from reference TRBV2 and TRBJ2-2): EPEVTQTPSHQVTQMGQEVILRCVPISNHLYFYWYRQILGQKVEFLVSFYNNEISEKSEIFDDQFSVERPDGSNFTLKIRSTKLEDSAMYFCASSEHVGELFFGEGSRLTVL.

Only a few counts were recorded for this clone. The V gene is TRBV29-1, the J gene TRBJ2-7; TRBD2 aligns across 9 bases. Per the germline V gene, CDR1 is SQVTM and CDR2 is ANQGSEA. The CDR3 covers 19 residues. V lost 7 bases, J lost 1 base, and 23 bases stayed unmatched. Written as DNA, the CDR3 is TGCAGCGCCTCACTAGGGCTAGCGGGAAGACGTGGCAATTCCTACGAGCAGTACTTC. It codes for CSASLGLAGRRGNSYEQYF.

The rearrangement joins TRBV7-2 to TRBJ1-3; D perhaps matches TRBD1 (6 bases). V shed 4 bases and J shed 0 bases, with 13 bases lying between them. Germline CDR1 SGHTA, CDR2 FQGNSA. The CDR3 length is 16 residues. CDR3: CASSSYPGDSGNTIYF. CDR3 DNA: TGTGCCAGCAGCTCCTATCCAGGGGACTCTGGAAACACCATATATTTT.

This clone was observed a handful of times. J is TRBJ2-5 and V is TRBV19; tentatively, D is TRBD1 or TRBD2 (5 bases each). The CDR3 sequence is 20 residues long. V lost 3 bases, J lost 5 bases, and 31 bases lay in between. CDR1 and CDR2 (germline): LNHDA, SQIVND (reference sequence). CDR3 coding DNA: TGTGCCAGTAGTATTCTTTCACGGGACCGGGTGAGTCGAAGACGGGAGACCCAGTACTTC. Protein sequence: CASSILSRDRVSRRRETQYF. Using reference TRBV19 and TRBJ2-5 for the parts outside the CDR3, the full variable domain is DGGITQSPKYLFRKEGQNVTLSCEQNLNHDAMYWYRQDPGQGLRLIYYSQIVNDFQKGDIAEGYSVSREKKESFPLTVTSAQKNPTAFYLCASSILSRDRVSRRRETQYFGPGTRLLVL.